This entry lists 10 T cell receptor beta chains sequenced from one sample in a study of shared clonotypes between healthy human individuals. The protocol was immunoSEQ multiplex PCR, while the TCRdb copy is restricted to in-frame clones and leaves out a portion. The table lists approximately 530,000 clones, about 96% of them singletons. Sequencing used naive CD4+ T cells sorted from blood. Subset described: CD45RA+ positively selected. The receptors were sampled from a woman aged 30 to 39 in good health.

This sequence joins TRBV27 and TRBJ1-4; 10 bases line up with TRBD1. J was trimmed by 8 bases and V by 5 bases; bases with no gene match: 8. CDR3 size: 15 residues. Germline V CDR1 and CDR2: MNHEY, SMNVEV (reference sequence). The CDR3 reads CASSIGTGAREKLFF. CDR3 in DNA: TGTGCCAGCAGTATTGGGACAGGGGCGCGAGAAAAACTGTTTTTT.

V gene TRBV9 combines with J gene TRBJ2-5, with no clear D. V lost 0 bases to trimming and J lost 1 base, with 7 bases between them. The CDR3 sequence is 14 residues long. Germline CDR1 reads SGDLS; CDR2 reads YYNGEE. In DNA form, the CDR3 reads TGTGCCAGCAGCGTAGGGCGAGGCCAAGAGACCCAGTACTTC. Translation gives CASSVGRGQETQYF.

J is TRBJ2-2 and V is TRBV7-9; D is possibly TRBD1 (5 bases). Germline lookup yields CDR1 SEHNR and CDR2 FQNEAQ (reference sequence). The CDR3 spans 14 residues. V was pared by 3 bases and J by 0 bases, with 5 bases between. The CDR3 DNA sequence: TGTGCCAGCAGCTTGACAGCGAACACCGGGGAGCTGTTTTTT. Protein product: CASSLTANTGELFF.

The CDR3 nucleotides read TGTGCCAGCAGTTGGGGGGCCGGCCTGGGCTACACCTTC. Protein sequence: CASSWGAGLGYTF. The V call is TRBV28, the J call TRBJ1-2, with D possibly TRBD1 on 6 matching bases. CDR1 is MDHEN, CDR2 SYDVKM, per germline. This CDR3 spans 13 amino acids. V was trimmed by 4 bases and J by 8 bases, leaving 14 bases between them.

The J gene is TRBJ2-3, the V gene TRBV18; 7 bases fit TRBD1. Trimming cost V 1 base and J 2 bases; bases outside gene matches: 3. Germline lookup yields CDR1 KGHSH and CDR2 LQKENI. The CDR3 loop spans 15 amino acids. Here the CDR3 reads CASSPRQGLTDTQYF. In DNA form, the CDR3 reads TGTGCCAGCTCACCACGACAGGGTCTCACAGATACGCAGTATTTT.

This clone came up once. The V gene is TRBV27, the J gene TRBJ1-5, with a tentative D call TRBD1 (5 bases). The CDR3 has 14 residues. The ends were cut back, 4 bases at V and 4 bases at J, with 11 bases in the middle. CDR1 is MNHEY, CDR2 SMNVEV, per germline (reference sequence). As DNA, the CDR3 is TGTGCCAGCAGTTCTCAGGGAAGAAATCAGCCCCAGCATTTT. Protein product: CASSSQGRNQPQHF.

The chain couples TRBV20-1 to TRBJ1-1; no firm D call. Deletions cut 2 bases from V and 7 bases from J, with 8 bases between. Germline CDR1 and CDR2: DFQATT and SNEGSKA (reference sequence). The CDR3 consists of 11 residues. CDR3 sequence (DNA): TGCAGTGCTAGACCGGAGAGTGAAGCTTTCTTT. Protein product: CSARPESEAFF.

CDR3 loop: CASGTRDTQYF. Written as DNA, the CDR3 is TGTGCCAGCGGGACACGAGATACGCAGTATTTT. V and J are TRBV7-9 and TRBJ2-3; D is perhaps TRBD1 (6 bases). The germline CDR1 and CDR2 sequences are SEHNR and FQNEAQ (reference sequence). There are 11 residues in the CDR3. The V gene lost 8 bases and the J gene lost 5 bases, with 8 bases spanning the gap.

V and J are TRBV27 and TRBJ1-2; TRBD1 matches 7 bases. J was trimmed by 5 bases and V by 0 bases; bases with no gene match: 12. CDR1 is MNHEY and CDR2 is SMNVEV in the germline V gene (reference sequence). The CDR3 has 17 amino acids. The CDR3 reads CASSLSRGGDAPYGYTF. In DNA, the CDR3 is TGTGCCAGCAGTTTATCGCGAGGGGGCGATGCTCCATATGGCTACACCTTC.

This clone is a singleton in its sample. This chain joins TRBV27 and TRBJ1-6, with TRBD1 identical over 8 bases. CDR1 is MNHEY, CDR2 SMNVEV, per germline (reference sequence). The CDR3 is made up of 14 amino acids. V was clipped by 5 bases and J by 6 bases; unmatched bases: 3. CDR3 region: CASSRDRINSPLHF. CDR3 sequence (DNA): TGTGCCAGCAGTAGGGACAGGATTAATTCACCCCTCCACTTT.